Sequencing of this T cell receptor beta chain was carried out in a study of cytomegalovirus exposure and HLA in healthy donors. Looking at the study overall: Approximately 85 million unique TCRs from HLA-typed donors were held in an early data release. Findings and caveats of the study: Per published accounts, TCR beta sequences correctly predicted the HLA-A and HLA-B alleles of most subjects. Further analysis, carried out later, found HLA-associated TCR beta chains more clonally expanded than equally common other chains. The investigators catalogued 164 TCR beta chains as cytomegalovirus-associated.

The PCR made use of 60 Vbeta and 13 Jbeta primers. The assay was immunoSEQ multiplex PCR, and TCRdb's table has in-frame clones only and misses some. Of 100,000 to 150,000 clones in the sample, over 70% were seen once. Notes on this clone: Its matching antigen is unknown.

The CDR3 runs 15 residues. The V and J ends lost 6 bases and 1 base, in that order; junction bases with no gene match: 8. CDR1 is MNHNY, CDR2 SVGAGI, per germline (reference sequence). The rearrangement links TRBV6-6 to TRBJ1-1; TRBD1 matches 7 bases. The TCR originated in a woman aged 40 to 49 in good health and CMV-seropositive. The specimen sequenced was PBMCs. CDR3 amino acids: CASRLTQGTNTEAFF. The CDR3 DNA reads as TGTGCCAGCAGACTCACACAGGGGACGAACACTGAAGCTTTCTTT.